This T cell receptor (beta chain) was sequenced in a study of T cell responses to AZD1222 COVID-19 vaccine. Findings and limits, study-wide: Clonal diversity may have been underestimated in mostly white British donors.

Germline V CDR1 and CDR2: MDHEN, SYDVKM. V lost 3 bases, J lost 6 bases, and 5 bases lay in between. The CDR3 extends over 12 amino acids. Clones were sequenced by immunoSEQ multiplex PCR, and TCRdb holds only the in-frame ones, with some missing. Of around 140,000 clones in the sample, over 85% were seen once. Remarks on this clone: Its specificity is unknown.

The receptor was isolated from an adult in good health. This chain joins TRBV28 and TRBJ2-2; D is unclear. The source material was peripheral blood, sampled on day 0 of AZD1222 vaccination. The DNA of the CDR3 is TGTGCCAGCAGTTTGGCCGCCGGGGAGCTGTTTTTT. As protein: CASSLAAGELFF.